This T cell receptor beta chain was identified in a study of beta chain features in type 1 diabetes. V was cut by 7 bases and J by 0 bases, with 14 bases left in between. This CDR3 is built from 15 residues. Germline V lookup: CDR1 ENHRY, CDR2 SYGVKD. Reverse transcribing all isolated RNA meant expressed TCRB transcripts were sequenced. Sequenced by immunoSEQ multiplex PCR; TCRdb stores in-frame clones only, minus some. The profile shows 900,000 or so clones, 15% to 20% of them singletons. The chain couples TRBV10-3 to TRBJ2-3; D is possibly TRBD1 (5 bases). The clonotype originates from a woman aged 18-29 years in good health. What was sequenced was naive CD4+ T cells from blood. CDR3 coding DNA: TGTGCCATCACCGAGCAGGGATCTAGCACAGATACGCAGTATTTT. Protein product: CAITEQGSSTDTQYF.